One and the same sample provided the 3 T cell receptor beta chains below, sequenced in a study of shared clonotypes between healthy human individuals. The naive CD8 fraction comprised CD45RO-negative cells positively selected for CCR7 and excluded terminally differentiated effector memory CD45RA+ cells. Method: immunoSEQ multiplex PCR; TCRdb's copy keeps in-frame clones and lacks some. The sample carries millions of clones, 90% to 95% recorded once. Sequenced input: naive CD8+ T cells from PBMCs. Source of these receptors: a man aged 18 to 35 in good health. Some clones in this sample may be carry-over from other donors' samples.

This chain joins TRBV28 and TRBJ2-5; TRBD2 aligns across 7 bases. CDR3 length: 16 residues. With V trimmed by 7 bases and J by 4 bases, 15 bases remained unmatched. Per the germline V gene, CDR1 is MDHEN and CDR2 is SYDVKM. The CDR3 bases are TGTGCCAGCACCTTTCTGTGGGCGGGAGCGGGAGAGACCCAGTACTTC. Its translation is CASTFLWAGAGETQYF. Supplemented by reference TRBV28 and TRBJ2-5, the full variable domain reads DVKVTQSSRYLVKRTGEKVFLECVQDMDHENMFWYRQDPGLGLRLIYFSYDVKMKEKGDIPEGYSVSREKKERFSLILESASTNQTSMYLCASTFLWAGAGETQYFGPGTRLLVL.

The chain recombines TRBV7-9 with TRBJ2-3; 8 nucleotides match TRBD2. With V trimmed by 4 bases and J by 0 bases, 3 bases remained unmatched. The CDR3 contains 15 residues. The germline CDR1 and CDR2 sequences are SEHNR and FQNEAQ (reference sequence). The CDR3 region has the DNA TGTGCCAGCAGCTCCGAGCGGGGGAGCACAGATACGCAGTATTTT. It encodes CASSSERGSTDTQYF.

Written as DNA, the CDR3 is TGTGCCAGCAGTTCCTACCTGGGCCAATACGAGCAGTACTTC. Translated, it gives CASSSYLGQYEQYF. The V call is TRBV27, the J call TRBJ2-7; D not resolved. The CDR3 runs 14 residues. Trimming removed 4 bases from V and 4 bases from J, with 14 bases in between. Germline-derived CDR1 and CDR2 are MNHEY and SMNVEV (reference sequence).